The 23 T cell receptor beta chains reported below all come from one sample, sequenced in a study of blood T cell repertoires in COVID-19. Assay used: immunoSEQ multiplex PCR; TCRdb lists only in-frame clones, some missing. The table has 150,000 to 200,000 clones, approximately 87% seen once. The specimen sequenced was peripheral blood. These receptors originate from a woman in her fifties or sixties with COVID-19, enrolled during active disease.

In the case of this clone: Other DNA variants within this sample encode the same CDR3. This chain links TRBV19 with TRBJ2-7, with 7 bases matching TRBD1. J was trimmed by 1 base and V by 4 bases; bases with no gene match: 7. Germline loops: CDR1 LNHDA, CDR2 SQIVND (reference sequence). The CDR3 length is 15 residues. CDR3 bases: TGTGCCAGTAGTACCCGTCCGGGACAGTCCTACGAGCAGTACTTC. This encodes CASSTRPGQSYEQYF.

In its sample, this clone was seen once. The chain recombines TRBV5-1 with TRBJ2-7, with TRBD1 matching 8 bases. The V gene's germline CDR1 is SGHRS and CDR2 YFSETQ. This CDR3 region has 13 residues. Losses at the gene ends were 5 bases for V and 2 bases for J; bases not matched to a gene: 3. The CDR3 region has the DNA TGCGCCAGCAGAGACAGGGGTCCCTACGAGCAGTACTTC. Protein sequence: CASRDRGPYEQYF.

Written as DNA, the CDR3 is TGTGCCAGTACTCCCCCGGGGACTAGCGGGATTTACAATGAGCAGTTCTTC. As protein: CASTPPGTSGIYNEQFF. V gene TRBV19 combines with J gene TRBJ2-1; TRBD2 agrees at 13 bases. Trimming cost V 7 bases and J 4 bases; bases outside gene matches: 10. The CDR3 length is 17 residues. Germline assignment: CDR1 LNHDA and CDR2 SQIVND (reference sequence).

The V call is TRBV4-3, the J call TRBJ1-6, with a tentative D call TRBD1 (6 bases). The CDR3 totals 15 residues. V lost 2 bases, J lost 11 bases, and 16 bases lay in between. Germline lookup yields CDR1 LGHNA and CDR2 YSLEER. CDR3 amino acids: CASSQLGGRGTPLHF. DNA for the CDR3: TGCGCCAGCAGCCAATTGGGGGGGCGCGGGACACCCCTCCACTTT.

The chain combines TRBV19 with TRBJ1-1, with D maybe TRBD1 (5 bases). Germline assignment: CDR1 LNHDA and CDR2 SQIVND (reference sequence). The V and J ends lost 5 bases and 4 bases respectively, with 11 bases between them. This CDR3 has 13 residues. The CDR3 here is CASSRAGGTEAFF. The DNA for the CDR3 is TGTGCCAGTAGTCGAGCGGGGGGCACTGAAGCTTTCTTT.

This sequence joins TRBV11-3 and TRBJ2-5, with 7 nucleotides matching TRBD2. Per the germline V gene, CDR1 is SGHNT and CDR2 is YENEEA. J gave up 0 bases and V 0 bases, and 1 base lay outside the gene matches. The CDR3 covers 15 residues. CDR3 nucleotides: TGTGCCAGCAGCTTAGACGGGAGGAACCAAGAGACCCAGTACTTC. Translating it yields CASSLDGRNQETQYF.

This clone came up once. The genes are TRBV9 and TRBJ1-5; D unclear. The CDR3 sequence is 15 residues long. Deletions cut 0 bases from V and 3 bases from J, with 10 bases between. CDR1 SGDLS and CDR2 YYNGEE come from the germline V gene. Here the CDR3 DNA reads TGTGCCAGCAGCGTAGGCTCACAGCTCAATCAGCCCCAGCATTTT. It yields the protein CASSVGSQLNQPQHF.

This clone was detected a few times. The chain has TRBV27 and TRBJ1-1, with D unresolved. CDR3 length: 14 amino acids. Germline V gives CDR1 MNHEY, CDR2 SMNVEV (reference sequence). V was shortened by 6 bases and J by 1 base, with 12 bases between the two germline ends. CDR3 region: CASSRRGRNTEAFF. In DNA form, the CDR3 reads TGTGCCAGCAGCCGACGCGGGAGGAACACTGAAGCTTTCTTT.

This sequence joins TRBV6-6 and TRBJ1-5; TRBD1 matches 7 bases. CDR1 is MNHNY, CDR2 SVGAGI, per germline (reference sequence). CDR3 length: 15 residues. J lost 4 bases, V lost 8 bases, and 11 bases had no gene match. The CDR3 nucleotides read TGTGCCAGCCTCTTCGGGACAGCGCCTAATCAGCCCCAGCATTTT. Translating gives CASLFGTAPNQPQHF.

This clone showed up just once. The chain is built from TRBV3-1 (or the pseudogene TRBV3-2) and TRBJ2-7; maybe TRBD2 (6 bases). Germline V gene data show CDR1 as LGHDT and CDR2 as YNNKEL (reference sequence). The V and J ends lost 0 bases and 5 bases respectively, with 8 bases between them. The length of the CDR3 is 13 residues. The CDR3, as DNA: TGTGCCAGCAGCCAAGACTGGGGGGACGAGCAGTACTTC. It codes for CASSQDWGDEQYF.

This clone has only a few counts. The J gene is TRBJ1-6, the V gene TRBV2, with D maybe TRBD1 (6 bases). Trimming stripped 6 bases from V and 0 bases from J, with 9 bases between. This CDR3 contains 15 residues. Germline CDR1 reads SNHLY; CDR2 reads FYNNEI. The CDR3, as DNA: TGTGCCAGCAGACAGGGAAGCTCCTATAATTCACCCCTCCACTTT. Amino acid sequence: CASRQGSSYNSPLHF.

J is TRBJ1-5 and V is TRBV10-3; D unclear. Trimming left V 6 bases short and J 0 bases short, with 15 bases between. This CDR3 is 16 amino acids long. The germline CDR1 and CDR2 sequences are ENHRY and SYGVKD. CDR3 nucleotide sequence: TGTGCCATCAGCCCAACCGACACTTATAGCAATCAGCCCCAGCATTTT. Its translation: CAISPTDTYSNQPQHF.

J is TRBJ1-6 and V is TRBV7-2, with D uncertain. CDR1 is SGHTA, CDR2 FQGNSA, per germline. The CDR3 consists of 15 residues. V lost 5 bases, J lost 0 bases, and 8 bases lay in between. CDR3 in amino acids: CASSLFRSYNSPLHF. CDR3 sequence (DNA): TGTGCCAGCAGCCTCTTCCGCTCCTATAATTCACCCCTCCACTTT.

V and J are TRBV19 and TRBJ2-7; TRBD1 agrees at 8 bases. This CDR3 contains 16 residues. Germline values: CDR1 LNHDA, CDR2 SQIVND (reference sequence). Germline trimming cut 8 bases from V and 0 bases from J; bases unmatched to any gene: 12. The CDR3 reads CASRQTGAPSSYEQYF. CDR3 DNA: TGTGCCAGTCGCCAGACAGGGGCTCCCAGCTCCTACGAGCAGTACTTC.

The J gene is TRBJ1-1, the V gene TRBV7-2; 7 bases line up with TRBD1. Germline CDR1 and CDR2: SGHTA and FQGNSA. V dropped 5 bases and J dropped 5; count of bases not matched to a gene: 8. CDR3 length equals 14 residues. The CDR3 sequence: CASSTRQGWTEAFF. In DNA, the CDR3 is TGTGCCAGCAGCACCAGACAGGGATGGACTGAAGCTTTCTTT. Variable domain in full (rest from reference TRBV7-2 and TRBJ1-1): GAGVSQSPSNKVTEKGKDVELRCDPISGHTALYWYRQSLGQGLEFLIYFQGNSAPDKSGLPSDRFSAERTGGSVSTLTIQRTQQEDSAVYLCASSTRQGWTEAFFGQGTRLTVV.

The J gene is TRBJ1-1, the V gene TRBV20-1; 9 bases align to TRBD1. The junction had 3 bases not matched to a gene; V was cut back by 5 bases and J by 8 bases. The CDR3 runs 11 residues. The germline CDR1 and CDR2 sequences are DFQATT and SNEGSKA (reference sequence). CDR3 amino acids: CSAPGTGEAFF. As DNA, the CDR3 is TGCAGTGCTCCCGGGACAGGGGAAGCTTTCTTT.

The J gene is TRBJ1-1, the V gene TRBV6-5, with unresolved D. CDR1 is MNHEY, CDR2 SVGAGI, per germline. The CDR3 loop spans 12 amino acids. Trimming removed 7 bases from V and 8 bases from J, with 14 bases in between. The CDR3 DNA follows: TGTGCCAGCACCAAACCCGCCGGGGAAGCTTTCTTT. The encoded protein is CASTKPAGEAFF.

V gene TRBV5-8 combines with J gene TRBJ1-5; 8 nucleotides match TRBD1. The CDR3 covers 18 residues. V was pared by 3 bases and J by 9 bases, with 20 bases of the junction left unmatched. Germline CDR1 and CDR2: SGHTS and YDEGEE. The CDR3 sequence: CASSSGQGATNIAGPQHF. The CDR3 coding sequence is TGTGCCAGCAGCTCAGGACAGGGAGCGACAAATATAGCAGGGCCCCAGCATTTT. Together with reference TRBV5-8 and TRBJ1-5, the CDR3 gives the full variable domain: EAGVTQSPTHLIKTRGQQATLRCSPISGHTSVYWYQQALGLGLQFLLWYDEGEERNRGNFPPRFSGRQFPNYSSELNVNALELEDSALYLCASSSGQGATNIAGPQHFGDGTRLSIL.

This chain joins TRBV6-6 and TRBJ2-3; perhaps TRBD2 as D (5 bases). The CDR3 has 15 amino acids. V dropped 5 bases and J dropped 2 bases, with 14 bases sitting between them. In germline, CDR1 is MNHNY, CDR2 SVGAGI (reference sequence). CDR3 nucleotides: TGTGCCAGCAGTCGACTGAACGGGAACACAGATACGCAGTATTTT. Its protein is CASSRLNGNTDTQYF.

This rearrangement joins TRBV29-1 to TRBJ1-2; 12 nucleotides match TRBD1. After removal of 5 bases from V and 0 bases from J, the junction contained 10 bases not matched to a gene. CDR1 and CDR2 (germline): SQVTM, ANQGSEA. The CDR3 has 17 amino acids. CDR3 residues: CSVLVGTGGSPNYGYTF. Written as DNA, the CDR3 is TGCAGCGTTTTAGTGGGGACAGGGGGCTCCCCTAACTATGGCTACACCTTC. The full variable domain, completed using reference TRBV29-1 and TRBJ1-2, is SAVISQKPSRDICQRGTSLTIQCQVDSQVTMMFWYRQQPGQSLTLIATANQGSEATYESGFVIDKFPISRPNLTFSTLTVSNMSPEDSSIYLCSVLVGTGGSPNYGYTFGSGTRLTVV.

The CDR3 is CASSLGFKLAPYEQYF. The CDR3 DNA is TGTGCCAGCAGCTTAGGTTTTAAACTAGCGCCCTACGAGCAGTACTTC. The rearrangement links TRBV11-2 to TRBJ2-7; the match to TRBD2 covers 7 bases. The CDR3 is made up of 16 amino acids. V lost 1 base to trimming and J lost 2 bases; unmatched junction nucleotides: 8. Per germline, CDR1 SGHAT and CDR2 FQNNGV.

The chain carries TRBV3-1 (or the pseudogene TRBV3-2) and TRBJ2-2, with D perhaps TRBD2 (5 bases). V was trimmed by 1 base and J by 12 bases, leaving 15 bases between them. The CDR3 runs to 14 residues. The germline gives CDR1 LGHDT, CDR2 YNNKEL (reference sequence). The CDR3 sequence is CASSQASGVGKLFF. In nucleotides, the CDR3 is TGTGCCAGCAGCCAAGCCAGCGGAGTGGGAAAGCTGTTTTTT.

This rearrangement joins TRBV24-1 to TRBJ2-3, with TRBD1 matching over 8 bases. The V gene end was trimmed by 5 bases and the J gene end by 5 bases; junction bases not matched to a gene: 8. CDR3 size: 15 residues. Looked up from germline, CDR1 is KGHDR and CDR2 is SFDVKD. DNA for the CDR3: TGTGCCACCAGTGCCGTGGGCAGGGGGCAAGATACGCAGTATTTT. Encoded protein: CATSAVGRGQDTQYF.